This TCR beta chain was sequenced during a study of T-cell memory formation after mild COVID-19. Germline-derived CDR1 and CDR2 are ENHRY and SYGVKD. V lost 6 bases to trimming and J lost 7 bases; unmatched junction nucleotides: 8. The CDR3 loop spans 14 amino acids. It was 5'RACE with constant-segment primers that produced the TCR alpha and TCR beta cDNA libraries, which carried sample barcodes and UMIs. TCRdb independently ran MiXCR on the 5' RACE reads; one entry per CDR3 protein. The data contain about 110,000 distinct CDR3 sequences, 15% to 20% of them singletons. The receptor was isolated from a man aged 18 to 29 who had mild COVID-19 (a few samples of this study predate the infection). Cell type and time point are not known. The sample was PBMCs or a T cell subset sorted from them (not recorded which). The chain employs TRBV10-3 and TRBJ1-4; 7 bases are a match to TRBD1. The CDR3 DNA is TGTGCCATCAGCCCAGGGGGAGTGGGTGAAAAACTGTTTTTT. Translating it yields CAISPGGVGEKLFF.